These T cell receptor beta chains were read from a single sample in a study of shared clonotypes between healthy human individuals. This table comes from immunoSEQ multiplex PCR, and its TCRdb copy is limited to in-frame clones, with some not included. The data hold roughly 2.2 million clones, with about 92% observed a single time. Sample: naive CD4+ T cells from PBMCs. The receptors shown here come from a man aged 18 to 30 in good health. Some clones in this sample may be carry-over from other donors' samples. Both conserved end residues are part of each CDR3.

J gene: TRBJ2-1; V gene: TRBV4-2; CDR3 protein: CTSSHDGSNEQFF
J gene: TRBJ1-1; V gene: TRBV2; CDR3 protein: CASTMAPMRGSEAFF
J gene: TRBJ1-1; V gene: TRBV5-1; CDR3 protein: CASSSSGTGDTEAFF
J gene: TRBJ1-4; V gene: TRBV7-3; CDR3 protein: CASSKTGGRGEKLFF
J gene: TRBJ2-1; V gene: TRBV25-1; CDR3 protein: CASTLSDEQFF
J gene: TRBJ1-3; V gene: TRBV27; CDR3 protein: CASSLQGSGNTIYF
J gene: TRBJ2-2; V gene: TRBV25-1; CDR3 protein: CASSERGQGRHTGELFF
J gene: TRBJ2-5; V gene: TRBV11-1; CDR3 protein: CASSPGGRDRETQYF
J gene: TRBJ1-4; V gene: TRBV5-1; CDR3 protein: CASSTLPGQGDEKLFF
J gene: TRBJ1-2; V gene: TRBV6-5; CDR3 protein: CASSDRLHYGYTF
J gene: TRBJ2-3; V gene: TRBV18; CDR3 protein: CASSPGTRTDTQYF
J gene: TRBJ1-1; V gene: TRBV7-2; CDR3 protein: CASSSRANQGAFF
J gene: TRBJ1-1; V gene: TRBV18; CDR3 protein: CASSPPGQRAGTEAFF
J gene: TRBJ2-7; V gene: TRBV27; CDR3 protein: CASSLRDRTYEQYF
J gene: TRBJ1-1; V gene: TRBV5-5; CDR3 protein: CASSGQGGTEAFF
J gene: TRBJ2-3; V gene: TRBV7-2; CDR3 protein: CASSFRLFSTDTQYF
J gene: TRBJ1-1; V gene: TRBV6-5; CDR3 protein: CASSRDRGTNTEAFF
J gene: TRBJ2-5; V gene: TRBV10-3; CDR3 protein: CATQGEYQETQYF
J gene: TRBJ1-1; V gene: TRBV5-4; CDR3 protein: CASSLARDMNTEAFF
J gene: TRBJ2-1; V gene: TRBV6-1; CDR3 protein: CASSVRDWYYNEQFF
J gene: TRBJ2-2; V gene: TRBV7-8; CDR3 protein: CASQTPGQGVQGELFF
J gene: TRBJ1-2; V gene: TRBV6-5; CDR3 protein: CASSSPGQGYGYTF
J gene: TRBJ2-5; V gene: TRBV28; CDR3 protein: CASSLSGPEETQYF
J gene: TRBJ1-6; V gene: TRBV7-9; CDR3 protein: CASSLADSPLHF
J gene: TRBJ1-2; V gene: TRBV28; CDR3 protein: CASSLNRRYGYTF
J gene: TRBJ1-4; V gene: TRBV9; CDR3 protein: CASSPTIATNEKLFF